This T cell receptor (beta chain) is drawn from a study of OX40 agonist ivuxolimab in advanced cancers. Across the whole study: Cancers in dose escalation were hepatocellular, melanoma, renal cell and head and neck. Study-wide results and caveats: Expanded clones tended on average to be more numerous among CD8+ T cells than CD4+.

Blood samples were obtained at baseline, cycle 4 day 1, and cycle 7 day 1. In regard to this clone: What it binds is not known.

Only in-frame clones appear in the TCRdb table, and some are missing; sequencing was by immunoSEQ multiplex PCR. The sample has about 93,000 clones, 90% to 95% seen once; the top ten hold 0.45% to 0.6%. The CDR3 is made up of 13 amino acids. The V gene lost 4 bases and the J gene lost 3 bases, with 7 bases spanning the gap. The germline CDR1 and CDR2 sequences are SGHDT and YYEEEE. The chain carries TRBV5-6 and TRBJ2-2, with D unresolved. The source material was CD4+ or CD8+ T cells sorted from blood, sampled in a trial of the OX40 agonist ivuxolimab. The clonotype originates from an adult with an advanced solid tumor such as melanoma, head and neck, liver or kidney cancer. The CDR3 is CASSLVDTGELFF. Written as DNA, the CDR3 is TGTGCCAGCAGCCTGGTCGACACCGGGGAGCTGTTTTTT.